The rows below give T cell receptor beta chains drawn from one sample of a study of Ad26.COV2.S vaccination and SARS-CoV-2 variants. Assay: immunoSEQ multiplex PCR; the TCRdb copy retains only in-frame clones and omits some. In the table there are about 330,000 clones, almost 90% of which are singletons. Source: peripheral blood, taken in a trial of Ad26.COV2.S vaccine versus placebo. The receptors here all came from a person aged 18-65 years who received the Ad26.COV2.S COVID-19 vaccine or a placebo. Each CDR3 is given with its conserved first and last residue. A D gene is named only where the DNA matches it firmly.

v_call: TRBV6-5
d_call: TRBD2
cdr3_aa: CASSFGGGIQETQYF

v_call: TRBV6-5
d_call: -
cdr3_aa: CASTPGDTLEQYF

v_call: TRBV6-2/TRBV6-3
d_call: TRBD2
cdr3_aa: CASSYSKTGLAGDPSYNEQFF

v_call: TRBV7-9
d_call: TRBD1
cdr3_aa: CASSSTGVDTEAFF

v_call: TRBV9
d_call: TRBD1
cdr3_aa: CASSPGTGANYGYTF

v_call: TRBV7-8
d_call: -
cdr3_aa: CASSLEGAWDTQYF

v_call: TRBV10-3
d_call: -
cdr3_aa: CAISGVQAATDTQYF

v_call: TRBV29-1
d_call: -
cdr3_aa: CSVESGSTEFF

v_call: TRBV19
d_call: -
cdr3_aa: CASSRKGQNSNYGYTF

v_call: TRBV7-8
d_call: TRBD1
cdr3_aa: CASSSPGQSYYGYTF

v_call: TRBV27
d_call: TRBD1
cdr3_aa: CASSFRGRDYGYTF

v_call: TRBV9
d_call: -
cdr3_aa: CASSVGPSGTDTQYF

v_call: TRBV11-3
d_call: TRBD2
cdr3_aa: CASSFLASGRGTDTQYF

v_call: TRBV6-5
d_call: -
cdr3_aa: CASRLRTTDTQYF

v_call: TRBV5-1
d_call: -
cdr3_aa: CASSYQSGQFF

v_call: TRBV6-5
d_call: -
cdr3_aa: CASSYAPRETQYF

v_call: TRBV6-5
d_call: -
cdr3_aa: CASSYSNRWTDHGYTF

v_call: TRBV27
d_call: -
cdr3_aa: CASSHFSNQPQHF

v_call: TRBV7-3
d_call: TRBD1
cdr3_aa: CASSEDRGPYNEQFF

v_call: TRBV19
d_call: -
cdr3_aa: CASSATVSYNSPLHF

v_call: TRBV11-3
d_call: -
cdr3_aa: CASSLAGRGTGELFF

v_call: TRBV5-1
d_call: -
cdr3_aa: CASSFDGFTEAFF

v_call: TRBV5-1
d_call: TRBD1
cdr3_aa: CASSSGTGPSTDTQYF

v_call: TRBV19
d_call: -
cdr3_aa: CASSIRAGSNQPQHF

v_call: TRBV6-2/TRBV6-3
d_call: TRBD1
cdr3_aa: CASSPTGTGLNTEAFF

v_call: TRBV27
d_call: TRBD2
cdr3_aa: CASRIAGGPAGELFF

v_call: TRBV6-5
d_call: TRBD1
cdr3_aa: CASSWTGARPEAFF

v_call: TRBV24-1
d_call: -
cdr3_aa: CATSVGHTGELFF

v_call: TRBV5-6
d_call: -
cdr3_aa: CASSLGGVYGYTF

v_call: TRBV19
d_call: -
cdr3_aa: CASSIRFLERVAHGELFF

v_call: TRBV7-9
d_call: TRBD1
cdr3_aa: CASSFLPPGQGSRTGELFF

v_call: TRBV15
d_call: -
cdr3_aa: CATGRGPGELFF

v_call: TRBV19
d_call: -
cdr3_aa: CASSKDTFYSYVAFGYTF

v_call: TRBV6-2/TRBV6-3
d_call: -
cdr3_aa: CASSYSAGLNTEAFF

v_call: TRBV25-1
d_call: -
cdr3_aa: CASSDFWGDTEAFF

v_call: TRBV5-4
d_call: -
cdr3_aa: CASSLGGPTDTQYF

v_call: TRBV27
d_call: TRBD1
cdr3_aa: CASRLSGQGFYEQYF

v_call: TRBV3-1/TRBV3-2
d_call: -
cdr3_aa: CASSPPVGGELFF

v_call: TRBV5-8
d_call: TRBD1
cdr3_aa: CASSPGGQPRRRAFF